Shown below are 21 T cell receptor beta chains from a single sample sequenced in a study of molecular identifiers for immune sequencing clone quantification (dated by TCRdb to 2017 to 2018). Receptor libraries were prepared by PCR. Sequenced using a NextSeq 500. TCRdb cleaned the public reads at Q25 with fastp, built clones with MiXCR and kept in-frame beta chains. CDR3 protein sequences are deduplicated, and each keeps its most common genes and DNA. The table for this sample lists hundreds of thousands of distinct CDR3 sequences; about 25% of them were counted only once. Jointly, the top ten make up about 0.73% of the sample. Specimen: naive CD8+ T cells from blood, with Jurkat cell RNA spiked in. The intended sense of this specimen's cell subset or site label: FACS-sorted CD8+CD4-CCR7+CD45RA+ naive T cells. The receptor source for this set is a human donor in good health. Some libraries in this study had Jurkat cell RNA spiked in.

The chain carries TRBV12-3 or TRBV12-4 and TRBJ1-2, with TRBD1 matching 7 bases. CDR3 length equals 13 residues. Trimming took 5 bases from V and 6 from J; bases not matched to a gene: 6. The CDR3 sequence is CASSLTGSHGYTF. CDR3 DNA: TGTGCCAGCAGTCTGACAGGGAGTCATGGCTACACCTTC.

The rearrangement links TRBV6-1 to TRBJ2-7, with D uncertain. This CDR3 comprises 11 residues. CDR1 is MNHNS and CDR2 is SASEGT in the germline V gene. Trimming pared 6 bases from V and 12 bases from J, leaving 15 bases between. CDR3 protein: CASRFGDAPYF. DNA for the CDR3: TGTGCCAGCAGATTCGGAGACGCGCCGTACTTC.

Comments on this clonotype: A much larger clonotype is one base distant, so this may be a read error. This chain links TRBV5-1 with TRBJ2-3; no clear D. The CDR3 loop spans 16 amino acids. Germline CDR1 reads SGHRS; CDR2 reads YFSETQ. The CDR3 region is CASSSAAAYSTDMQYF. The DNA for the CDR3 is TGCGCCAGCAGCTCCGCGGCGGCTTATAGCACAGATATGCAGTATTTT.

The table lists this clonotype with many counts. The chain is built from TRBV12-3 or TRBV12-4 and TRBJ1-5; TRBD1 aligns across 11 bases. The CDR3 consists of 16 residues. J lost 6 bases, V lost 4 bases, and 8 bases had no gene match. CDR3 loop: CASSSRDRGEGQPQHF. The CDR3 bases are TGTGCCAGCAGTTCCCGGGACAGGGGGGAAGGTCAGCCCCAGCATTTT.

This sequence joins TRBV12-3 or TRBV12-4 and TRBJ2-1; 10 nucleotides match TRBD1. There are 15 residues in the CDR3. With V trimmed by 7 bases and J by 5 bases, 8 bases remained unmatched. The CDR3 DNA sequence: TGTGCCAGCATCTACAAAGGGACAGGGGACAATGAGCAGTTCTTC. Translated: CASIYKGTGDNEQFF.

The genes are TRBV3-1 and TRBJ2-2, with 8 positions matching TRBD1. The CDR3 extends over 17 amino acids. With V trimmed by 5 bases and J by 6 bases, 14 bases remained unmatched. Germline lookup yields CDR1 LGHDT and CDR2 YNNKEL (reference sequence). The CDR3 DNA follows: TGTGCCAGCAGCTCCATCTCCCTGGACAGGGTGGCCGGGGAGCTGTTTTTT. Protein: CASSSISLDRVAGELFF. Full variable domain (rest looked up from reference TRBV3-1 and TRBJ2-2): DTAVSQTPKYLVTQMGNDKSIKCEQNLGHDTMYWYKQDSKKFLKIMFSYNNKELIINETVPNRFSPKSPDKAHLNLHINSLELGDSAVYFCASSSISLDRVAGELFFGEGSRLTVL.

In its sample, this clonotype was seen many times. The J gene is TRBJ1-5, the V gene TRBV7-2; D call uncertain. The germline V and J ends were trimmed by 1 base and 2 bases, with 12 bases remaining between them. This CDR3 region has 16 residues. Germline V gene lookup returns CDR1 SGHTA and CDR2 FQGNSA. CDR3 in amino acids: CASSLEVIFGNQPQHF. The CDR3 DNA reads TGTGCCAGCAGCTTAGAGGTCATCTTCGGCAATCAGCCCCAGCATTTT.

This clonotype was found a few times. The chain is built from TRBV12-3 or TRBV12-4 and TRBJ1-1, with a tentative D call TRBD1 (6 bases). Trimming stripped 2 bases from V and 6 bases from J, with 13 bases between. CDR3 size: 14 residues. The CDR3 protein is CASSLSGVGSEAFF. For the CDR3, the DNA is TGTGCCAGCAGTTTATCAGGGGTCGGGTCTGAAGCTTTCTTT.

This chain connects TRBV20-1 to TRBJ2-7; 10 bases fit TRBD2. V dropped 5 bases and J dropped 0; count of bases not matched to a gene: 7. The CDR3 has 15 residues. Germline V gene data show CDR1 as DFQATT and CDR2 as SNEGSKA (reference sequence). The DNA for the CDR3 is TGCAGTGCTCACGAGACTAGCGGGTACTCCTACGAGCAGTACTTC. It codes for CSAHETSGYSYEQYF.

This clonotype was counted at least ten times. The V call is TRBV6-2 or TRBV6-3, the J call TRBJ1-1; 7 bases align to TRBD1. V dropped 2 bases and J dropped 1; count of bases not matched to a gene: 4. The germline V gene encodes CDR1 MNHEY and CDR2 SVGEGT. The CDR3 sequence is 15 residues long. This chain's CDR3 is CASSYGGTANTEAFF. The CDR3 DNA reads as TGTGCCAGCAGTTACGGGGGGACAGCGAACACTGAAGCTTTCTTT.

This clonotype was counted at least ten times. V is TRBV28 and J is TRBJ2-5; no clear D. The CDR3 length is 12 residues. Between the trimmed V and J ends, which lost 6 bases and 2 bases, there was a span of 7 bases. CDR1 and CDR2 (germline): MDHEN, SYDVKM. The CDR3 loop is CASSEIQETQYF. CDR3 sequence (DNA): TGTGCCAGCAGCGAGATACAAGAGACCCAGTACTTC.

The rearrangement joins TRBV27 to TRBJ2-7; 9 bases align to TRBD1. Per the germline V gene, CDR1 is MNHEY and CDR2 is SMNVEV (reference sequence). The V segment lost 7 bases and the J segment 2 bases; nucleotides outside the gene matches: 6. There are 14 residues in the CDR3. This CDR3 reads CASTAGDRAYEQYF. The DNA for the CDR3 is TGTGCCAGCACCGCGGGGGACAGGGCCTACGAGCAGTACTTC.

This clonotype was counted many times. This rearrangement joins TRBV5-5 to TRBJ2-7; the match to TRBD2 covers 7 bases. With 4 bases clipped from V and 2 bases from J, the junction kept 6 bases outside the gene matches. Germline-derived CDR1 and CDR2 are SGHKS and YYEKEE (reference sequence). The CDR3 totals 14 residues. Here the CDR3 DNA reads TGTGCCAGCAGCCCTGGTGCGGGGGCCTACGAGCAGTACTTC. Its translation is CASSPGAGAYEQYF.

This clonotype was observed many times. The J gene is TRBJ1-1, the V gene TRBV4-3; 9 nucleotides line up with TRBD1. The germline gives CDR1 LGHNA, CDR2 YSLEER. The CDR3 loop spans 13 amino acids. V lost 4 bases to trimming and J lost 6 bases; unmatched junction nucleotides: 3. The DNA for the CDR3 is TGCGCCAGCAGCCCAAGGACAGGGGCTGAAGCTTTCTTT. It translates to CASSPRTGAEAFF.

On this clonotype: A read error may be the cause here, since a much bigger clone is one base away. The rearrangement joins TRBV6-1 to TRBJ1-4; possibly TRBD1 for D (6 bases). The germline V gene encodes CDR1 MNHNS and CDR2 SASEGT. The CDR3 is made up of 17 amino acids. The CDR3 sequence: CASRGLGGYTTSEKLFF. In DNA, the CDR3 is TGTGCCAGCCGTGGGCTAGGGGGATATACAACTAGTGAAAAACTGTTTTTT.

For this clonotype: A much bigger clone sits one base away, suggesting this may be a read error. V usage is TRBV5-6 and J usage is TRBJ2-2, with a tentative D call TRBD2 (5 bases). CDR3 length: 15 amino acids. The V and J ends lost 2 bases and 6 bases respectively, with 14 bases between them. CDR1 is SGHDT and CDR2 is YYEEEE in the germline V gene. CDR3 DNA sequence: TGTGCCAGCAGCTTCTTCTCTAGCAGTTCCGGGGAGCTGTTTTTT. This sequence encodes CASSFFSSSSGELFF. Together with reference TRBV5-6 and TRBJ2-2, the CDR3 gives the full variable domain: DAGVTQSPTHLIKTRGQQVTLRCSPKSGHDTVSWYQQALGQGPQFIFQYYEEEERQRGNFPDRFSGHQFPNYSSELNVNALLLGDSALYLCASSFFSSSSGELFFGEGSRLTVL.

There are a few counts of this clonotype. The V gene is TRBV14, the J gene TRBJ2-5, with a possible D match to TRBD1 (5 bases). The CDR3 sequence is 18 residues long. Trimming removed 0 bases from V and 1 base from J, with 18 bases in between. Germline loops: CDR1 SGHDN, CDR2 FVKESK. CDR3 amino acids: CASSQDPDSGSFQETQYF. Written as DNA, the CDR3 is TGTGCCAGCAGCCAAGACCCAGATTCAGGGTCCTTCCAAGAGACCCAGTACTTC.

This clonotype has a count of ten or more. This chain uses TRBV19 with TRBJ2-5; D gene unclear. Trimming removed 3 bases at V and 0 bases at J, with 8 bases between. Germline V CDR1 and CDR2: LNHDA, SQIVND (reference sequence). The CDR3 is made up of 14 amino acids. Here the CDR3 DNA reads TGTGCCAGTAGTATGGTGGCGTACCAAGAGACCCAGTACTTC. It encodes CASSMVAYQETQYF. Combining the CDR3 with reference TRBV19 and TRBJ2-5 gives the whole variable domain DGGITQSPKYLFRKEGQNVTLSCEQNLNHDAMYWYRQDPGQGLRLIYYSQIVNDFQKGDIAEGYSVSREKKESFPLTVTSAQKNPTAFYLCASSMVAYQETQYFGPGTRLLVL.

This clonotype came up many times. This chain uses TRBV6-5 with TRBJ2-1; a possible D gene is TRBD2 (6 bases). V shed 7 bases and J shed 7 bases, with 20 bases lying between them. Germline values: CDR1 MNHEY, CDR2 SVGAGI. The CDR3 has 15 residues. Written as DNA, the CDR3 is TGTGCCAGCAAAGGGCCGGGGGTTAGGTCGAATGAGCAGTTCTTC. This gives the protein CASKGPGVRSNEQFF.

This clonotype was detected ten times or more. J is TRBJ2-3 and V is TRBV20-1; D is unresolved. CDR1 and CDR2 (germline): DFQATT, SNEGSKA (reference sequence). There are 10 residues in the CDR3. The V end was cut by 6 bases, the J end by 6 bases, with 7 bases between. The CDR3 protein is CSAPVDTQYF. In DNA, the CDR3 is TGCAGTGCCCCAGTCGATACGCAGTATTTT.

The chain joins TRBV27 to TRBJ1-1, with TRBD1 identical over 7 bases. V dropped 4 bases and J dropped 0; count of bases not matched to a gene: 5. The germline V gene has CDR1 MNHEY and CDR2 SMNVEV (reference sequence). The CDR3 is 15 amino acids. CDR3 coding DNA: TGTGCCAGCAGTTCAGGGGGGTTTGTGAACACTGAAGCTTTCTTT. Protein sequence: CASSSGGFVNTEAFF.